The clone carrying this T cell receptor (beta chain) showed up just once. Noted time point: baseline, week 1 (first vaccination visit). Specified treatment: pre-vaccination baseline after standard-of-care therapy. The protocol was immunoSEQ multiplex PCR, while the TCRdb copy is restricted to in-frame clones and leaves out a portion. The data hold under 90,000 clones, with roughly 78% observed a single time. This entry comes from a study of a mutant IDH1 vaccine in newly diagnosed glioma. This CDR3 region has 15 residues. Germline V gene sequence: CDR1 SEHNR, CDR2 FQNEAQ (reference sequence). Trimming took 4 bases from V and 4 from J; bases not matched to a gene: 7.

The sequence was obtained from a man aged 50 or older with glioma. The V gene is TRBV7-9, the J gene TRBJ1-2; 9 bases line up with TRBD1. The sequencing here drew on PBMCs, taken from a glioma patient treated with radiotherapy, temozolomide or both. CDR3 DNA sequence: TGTGCCAGCAGCTCCTGGGACAGGGTGGGCTATGGCTACACCTTC. Translation: CASSSWDRVGYGYTF. The whole variable domain, remainder taken from reference TRBV7-9 and TRBJ1-2, is DTGVSQNPRHKITKRGQNVTFRCDPISEHNRLYWYRQTLGQGPEFLTYFQNEAQLEKSRLLSDRFSAERPKGSFSTLEIQRTEQGDSAMYLCASSSWDRVGYGYTFGSGTRLTVV.